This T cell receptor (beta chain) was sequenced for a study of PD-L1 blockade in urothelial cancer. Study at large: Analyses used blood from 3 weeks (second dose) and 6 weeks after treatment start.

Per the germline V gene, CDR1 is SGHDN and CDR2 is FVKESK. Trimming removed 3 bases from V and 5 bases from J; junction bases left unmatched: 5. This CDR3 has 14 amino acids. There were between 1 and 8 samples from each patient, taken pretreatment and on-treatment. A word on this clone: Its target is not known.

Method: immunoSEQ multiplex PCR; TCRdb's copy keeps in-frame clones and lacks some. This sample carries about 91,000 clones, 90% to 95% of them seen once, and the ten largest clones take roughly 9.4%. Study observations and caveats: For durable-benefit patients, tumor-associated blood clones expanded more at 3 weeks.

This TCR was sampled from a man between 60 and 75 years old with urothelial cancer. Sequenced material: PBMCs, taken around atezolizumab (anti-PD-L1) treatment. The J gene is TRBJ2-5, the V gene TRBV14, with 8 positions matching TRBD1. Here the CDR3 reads CASSHRQGWETQYF. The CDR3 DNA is TGTGCCAGCAGCCATCGACAGGGGTGGGAGACCCAGTACTTC.